This is a list of T cell receptor beta chains from one sample in a study of somatic mutations in cytotoxic T cells in rheumatoid arthritis. Here immunoSEQ multiplex PCR was the method, and the copy in TCRdb shows in-frame clones only, minus some. There are several thousand clones in the sample; roughly 75% occur only once, and about 36% lies in the top ten. Sequenced input: CD8+ T cells sorted from blood. The origin of the receptors is a woman aged 45-59 years in good health. Each CDR3 is given with its conserved first and last residue. Each record gives: clone size, V gene, D gene, J gene, CDR3 DNA, CDR3 protein. A D gene is named only where the DNA matches it firmly. The size entry is marked missing in some rows and otherwise reads once, few, many or a size class.

abundance: .; v_gene: TRBV7-9; d_gene: .; j_gene: TRBJ1-2; CDR3nt: TGTGCCAGCAGGCCTGTGGCGGCAGGGGAATTGAACTATGGCTACACCTTC; CDR3aa: CASRPVAAGELNYGYTF
abundance: .; v_gene: TRBV19; d_gene: .; j_gene: TRBJ1-1; CDR3nt: TGTGCCAGTAGTAAGAGACAGCTGAACACTGAAGCTTTCTTT; CDR3aa: CASSKRQLNTEAFF
abundance: .; v_gene: TRBV4-1; d_gene: .; j_gene: TRBJ1-5; CDR3nt: TGCGCCAGCAGCCAGGAGCCAGACTGGCCCCAGCATTTT; CDR3aa: CASSQEPDWPQHF
abundance: few; v_gene: TRBV6-5; d_gene: .; j_gene: TRBJ1-1; CDR3nt: TGTGCCAGCAGTGAAACAGTCCCCACTGAAGCTTTCTTT; CDR3aa: CASSETVPTEAFF
abundance: .; v_gene: TRBV6-5; d_gene: .; j_gene: TRBJ2-2; CDR3nt: TGTGCCAGCAGTTACTCGAATTTCGTGGCAACCGGGGAGCTGTTTTTT; CDR3aa: CASSYSNFVATGELFF
abundance: .; v_gene: TRBV5-1; d_gene: TRBD2; j_gene: TRBJ2-5; CDR3nt: TGCGCCAGCAGCTACCGACCCGGGACTAGCGGGGGACAATGGGAGACCCAGTACTTC; CDR3aa: CASSYRPGTSGGQWETQYF
abundance: .; v_gene: TRBV19; d_gene: .; j_gene: TRBJ2-3; CDR3nt: TGTGCCAGTAGTATGACGGTAGCGAACACAGATACGCAGTATTTT; CDR3aa: CASSMTVANTDTQYF
abundance: .; v_gene: TRBV4-1; d_gene: .; j_gene: TRBJ2-7; CDR3nt: TGCGCCAGCAGCTCAGGGGCCGGTCCCTCCTACGAGCAGTACTTC; CDR3aa: CASSSGAGPSYEQYF
abundance: .; v_gene: TRBV27; d_gene: TRBD2; j_gene: TRBJ2-7; CDR3nt: TGTGCCAGCAGTTTGCGGCGGGGGGGCTACGAGCAGTACTTC; CDR3aa: CASSLRRGGYEQYF
abundance: .; v_gene: TRBV2; d_gene: .; j_gene: TRBJ2-7; CDR3nt: TGTGCCAGCAGTGAAATTAACGAGCAGTACTTC; CDR3aa: CASSEINEQYF
abundance: .; v_gene: TRBV28; d_gene: .; j_gene: TRBJ1-2; CDR3nt: TGTGCCAGCAAGTGGGGGGGGAGCTATGGCTACACCTTC; CDR3aa: CASKWGGSYGYTF
abundance: .; v_gene: TRBV6-5; d_gene: .; j_gene: TRBJ1-2; CDR3nt: TGTGCCAGCAGCTCTACCACGGGAAGTGGCTACACCTTC; CDR3aa: CASSSTTGSGYTF
abundance: .; v_gene: TRBV5-6; d_gene: .; j_gene: TRBJ1-1; CDR3nt: TGTGCCAGCAAGCTCTTGAACACTGAAGCTTTCTTT; CDR3aa: CASKLLNTEAFF
abundance: .; v_gene: TRBV11-3; d_gene: .; j_gene: TRBJ2-1; CDR3nt: TGTGCCAGCAGCTTGGCCCCCCTATCAGGTGAGCAGTTCTTC; CDR3aa: CASSLAPLSGEQFF
abundance: .; v_gene: TRBV7-8; d_gene: TRBD2; j_gene: TRBJ2-7; CDR3nt: TGTGCCAGCAGCGAGGGGCCTAGCGGGGGTTACCTCGAGCAGTACTTC; CDR3aa: CASSEGPSGGYLEQYF
abundance: .; v_gene: TRBV28; d_gene: .; j_gene: TRBJ1-5; CDR3nt: TGTGCCAGCAGTTTATGGCGAGGCTCTCTAAATCAGCCCCAGCATTTT; CDR3aa: CASSLWRGSLNQPQHF
abundance: .; v_gene: TRBV7-3; d_gene: .; j_gene: TRBJ2-3; CDR3nt: TGTGCCAGCAGCTTATGGGAGGGGGTCACAGATACGCAGTATTTT; CDR3aa: CASSLWEGVTDTQYF